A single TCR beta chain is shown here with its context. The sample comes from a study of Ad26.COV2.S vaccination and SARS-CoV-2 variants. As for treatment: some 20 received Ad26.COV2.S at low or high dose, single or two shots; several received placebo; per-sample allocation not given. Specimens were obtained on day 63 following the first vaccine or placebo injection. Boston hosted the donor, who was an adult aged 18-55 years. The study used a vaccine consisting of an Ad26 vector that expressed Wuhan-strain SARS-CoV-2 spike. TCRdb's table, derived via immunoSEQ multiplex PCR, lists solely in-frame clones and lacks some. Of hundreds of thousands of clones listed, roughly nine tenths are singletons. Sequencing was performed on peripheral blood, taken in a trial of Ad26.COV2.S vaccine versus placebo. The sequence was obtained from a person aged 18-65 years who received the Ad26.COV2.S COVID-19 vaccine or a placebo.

This CDR3 reads CASPLRDTYEQYF. The CDR3 region has the DNA TGCGCCAGCCCCCTTAGGGACACCTACGAGCAGTACTTC. The chain employs TRBV5-1 and TRBJ2-7; a weak D match, TRBD1 (6 bases). Germline-derived CDR1 and CDR2 are SGHRS and YFSETQ. V lost 7 bases, J lost 2 bases, and 13 bases lay in between. The CDR3 length is 13 residues. Looking up the rest from reference TRBV5-1 and TRBJ2-7 gives the full variable domain: KAGVTQTPRYLIKTRGQQVTLSCSPISGHRSVSWYQQTPGQGLQFLFEYFSETQRNKGNFPGRFSGRQFSNSRSEMNVSTLELGDSALYLCASPLRDTYEQYFGPGTRLTVT.